This T cell receptor (beta chain) is from a study of cytomegalovirus exposure and HLA in healthy donors. With respect to this clone: This sample also contains other DNA sequences that code for the same CDR3.

PCR used 60 Vbeta primers and 13 Jbeta primers. Produced via immunoSEQ multiplex PCR; TCRdb's table is partial and in-frame only. The sample lists 150,000 to 200,000 clones, 65% to 85% occurring once. The source material was PBMCs. The sequence was collected from a woman aged 40-49 years in good health and CMV-seropositive.

The CDR3: CASSPTGTNYGYTF. The CDR3 nucleotides read TGTGCCAGCAGCCCGACAGGGACTAACTATGGCTACACCTTC. The chain uses TRBV7-3 and TRBJ1-2, with 7 bases fitting TRBD1. Germline trimming cut 5 bases from V and 0 bases from J; bases unmatched to any gene: 3. Germline V gene lookup returns CDR1 SGHTA and CDR2 FQGTGA. The CDR3 loop spans 14 amino acids. The complete variable domain, with remaining parts taken from reference TRBV7-3 and TRBJ1-2, reads GAGVSQTPSNKVTEKGKYVELRCDPISGHTALYWYRQSLGQGPEFLIYFQGTGAADDSGLPNDRFFAVRPEGSVSTLKIQRTERGDSAVYLCASSPTGTNYGYTFGSGTRLTVV.